This T cell receptor beta chain was captured by sequencing in a study of patients and donors after allogeneic stem cell transplantation. TCRdb recomputed calls from the RT-PCR reads with MiXCR, one row per CDR3 protein. The data contain approximately 24,000 distinct CDR3 sequences, approximately 43% of them singletons. CDR1 and CDR2 (germline): SGHVS, FNYEAQ. Trimming took 0 bases from V and 4 from J; bases not matched to a gene: 5. This CDR3 is built from 16 residues. The rearrangement joins TRBV7-6 to TRBJ2-2; 7 nucleotides line up with TRBD2. This clonotype was obtained from a human donor who was either an allogeneic HSCT recipient or a stem cell or donor lymphocyte infusion donor (not recorded which). It is not recorded whose cells these are; they may come from a transplant donor. Sequencing was carried out using blood, either unsorted or a sorted T cell fraction (not recorded which). CDR3 protein: CASSLAAAGFTGELFF. The CDR3 DNA is TGTGCCAGCAGCTTAGCAGCAGCGGGGTTCACCGGGGAGCTGTTTTTT. Together with reference TRBV7-6 and TRBJ2-2, the CDR3 gives the full variable domain: GAGVSQSPRYKVTKRGQDVALRCDPISGHVSLYWYRQALGQGPEFLTYFNYEAQQDKSGLPNDRFSAERPEGSISTLTIQRTEQRDSAMYRCASSLAAAGFTGELFFGEGSRLTVL.